In this sample, the clone carrying this T cell receptor beta chain turned up once. Antigen unknown. This sample stems from a study of shared clonotypes between healthy human individuals. Study context: Three plates each covered CD4 naive and memory; CD8 naive two, CD8 memory one.

Naive CD8 cells were CD45RO-negative, positively selected for CCR7, excluding terminally differentiated effector memory CD45RA+ cells. Authors' analysis steps: As immunoSEQ supplied junction-only sequences (without quality scores), filtering differed. Produced via immunoSEQ multiplex PCR; TCRdb's table is partial and in-frame only. V and J calls plus clone size are reproduced from that table; the DNA served to infer D and trimming. The sample yields some 2.1 million clones, roughly 93% seen once. Germline loops: CDR1 SGHRS, CDR2 YFSETQ. The CDR3 loop spans 15 amino acids. With 3 bases removed from V and 0 bases from J, the gap between germline ends came to 13 bases. General study results and limits: Depth was large, yet rarefaction showed that sorted-subset sequencing was incomplete. Lower generation probabilities were found for non-shared clonotypes than for those shared by all four donors.

The origin of this receptor is a man younger than 35 in good health. Some clones in this sample may be carry-over from other donors' samples. V is TRBV5-1 and J is TRBJ2-7; D remains unclear. Sequenced sample: naive CD8+ T cells from PBMCs. This chain's CDR3 is CASSWGSVNSYEQYF. CDR3 nucleotides: TGCGCCAGCAGCTGGGGATCGGTTAACTCCTACGAGCAGTACTTC.